This T cell receptor beta chain was observed in a study of cytomegalovirus exposure and HLA in healthy donors (dated by TCRdb to the late 2010s). For the wider study: In an earlier analysis of around 540 of the donors, around 300 Gb of sequence data and some 120 million unique TCR beta sequences from roughly 200 million T cells were reported. Approximately 300 gigabases of sequencing data and tens of millions of unique TCR sequences were included in an early release covering around 600 HLA-typed donors. Of the approximately 400 genotyped donors, roughly 85% fell in the genetic ancestry cluster associated with self-reported Caucasian donors. The study aimed to test whether cataloging public T cell receptors could reveal signatures of past pathogen exposure. Using immunosequencing, the study profiled T cell repertoires from some 670 subjects and related those repertoires to cytomegalovirus serostatus. Besides the first cohort of around 700 subjects, a separate validation cohort made up of over a hundred different subjects was used. High-throughput TCR immunosequencing, statistical association of individual TCRs with disease status, and machine learning were combined to predict cytomegalovirus infection status. In a later analysis, previously published TCR beta repertoires from hundreds of donors were re-analyzed and high-resolution HLA genotyping was added so that TCR occurrence patterns could be studied. Rather than drawing on any new phenotypic data, the later analysis identified candidate immune exposures from TCR beta sequences and the way those sequences occurred across donors. To decide whether each TCR beta V gene segment behaved as functional or pseudogenic, an earlier analysis of approximately 590 of the donors relied on high-throughput TCR beta sequencing. Alongside the repertoire data, information on donor age, sex, ethnicity and CMV serostatus was compiled. In a later genetic analysis, genome-wide SNP genotypes for about three fifths of the roughly 670 donors were used, and that subset was treated as a discovery cohort. Every discovery cohort repertoire had been produced on one sequencing platform. HLA typing covered class I and class II loci at four-digit resolution. Typing coverage varied by locus: about 629-640 donors for A, B, C, DRB1 and DQB1; approximately 500 for DQA1; around 570 for DPA1; about 450 for DPB1. Five DR-DQ haplotypes were handled as single units for association and clustering, since linkage in the cohort was strong. Across approximately 400 genotyped donors of the cohort, an average of approximately 240,000 unique TCR beta nucleotide sequences per donor were sequenced, and approximately 19% of those sequences were non-productive. Points the paper makes about the study in general: Some IMGT-functional V segments, including TRBV6-2 and TRBV6-3, could not be distinguished by the 87-base-pair reads and were therefore excluded. A later analysis found that most CMV-associated TCR beta chains appeared HLA-restricted, with HLA associations seemingly driven largely by CMV exposure. In the study, 164 TCR beta chains were listed as associated with cytomegalovirus. Roughly uniform sequencing depth across donors was assumed in presence/absence analyses, although this assumption may not hold. A later analysis associated 16,951 TCR beta sequences with specific HLA alleles at a false discovery rate of 0.05. The earlier analysis of 587 of the donors excluded approximately 17 rarely observed V segments, including chromosome 9 orphons, because counts were too low. Broadly in line with IMGT annotations, most TCR beta V segments showed up in productive rearrangements about 87% or about 30% of the time in an earlier analysis of several hundred of the donors. Across donors, most TCR sequences were observed very rarely, whereas some public TCRs were present in many individuals. A later analysis found that TCR association rates varied across HLA loci, with DRB1 alleles showing the most associated TCRs and HLA-C alleles the fewest. Compared with the 666-donor mean, donors in an Asian-associated ancestry cluster had fewer N-insertions in productive TCRs, according to a later genetic analysis. In vitro tests confirmed that a few of the cytomegalovirus-associated TCR beta chains recognize cytomegalovirus antigens. It was suggested by the authors that the approach could potentially be generalized to other disease states and immunological phenotypes. HLA typing was unavailable for some donors at each locus, so association tests used only the typed subset. The classifier was reported to diagnose cytomegalovirus status with high specificity and sensitivity in both the original and validation cohorts. According to a later analysis, parvovirus B19, influenza, CMV and Epstein-Barr virus appeared linked to several top co-occurrence clusters. In a later genetic analysis, a missense DCLRE1C variant was associated with V-gene and J-gene trimming of TCR beta chains, and the association was replicated in an independent cohort. When HLA alleles, especially DR and DQ, strongly co-occurred, TCR associations were difficult to assign to individual alleles. In a later analysis, HLA-associated TCR beta chains showed more clonal expansion and lower generation probabilities than non-associated chains that were equally common. The sequencing pipeline was judged likely to have produced a cluster of highly shared sequence variants as a technical artifact. This cohort had only TCR beta chains sequenced, and the lack of alpha or paired-chain data limited which features could be detected. For the cohort, immune exposure information was limited to CMV serostatus. Linkage disequilibrium might explain the correlated functional status among segregating V segments, but an unknown experimental factor could not be excluded. A further reported finding was that TCR beta sequences accurately predicted the HLA-A and HLA-B alleles for most subjects in the first cohort.

In total, just over 650 healthy bone marrow donors made up the cohort. At the time of sampling, all cohort members were nominally healthy, though unrecorded immune exposures were likely present. The donor tested CMV seronegative and was one of the 352 seronegative cohort members. A peripheral blood sample was provided by each donor, and peripheral blood mononuclear cells were used for TCR beta sequencing. The Qiagen DNeasy Blood Extraction Kit was used to extract genomic DNA from the blood cell samples. Points on this clone: Which antigen it targets is not known. No base-level quality is on record; no much larger clone is a single base apart.

Library construction relied on the immunoSEQ multiplex PCR assay. For the multiplex PCR, a mixture combining 60 forward primers for TCR Vbeta segments and 13 reverse primers for TCR Jbeta segments was used. Amplification of the CDR3 region of rearranged TCR beta genes was performed with a multiplex PCR assay on genomic DNA. The Illumina HiSeq System was used to sequence the amplified TCR beta libraries as 87-base-pair reads. Concerning the study's data processing: A later analysis counted approximately 76 million unique TCR beta chains across the approximately 700 repertoires, and roughly 10 million of these chains were shared by at least two donors. To remove PCR and sequencing errors, raw reads were error-corrected and collapsed into unique sequences using a nearest-neighbor algorithm that merged closely related sequences. To assign V, D and J gene segments, CDR3 sequences were aligned to IMGT reference sequences. For a sequence to be retained, at least a six-nucleotide match to both a V gene segment and a J gene segment was required. Rearrangements were classified as productive when the CDR3 lacked stop codons and remained in frame with V and J, and all other rearrangements were classified as non-productive. CDR3 was defined by IMGT convention, running from the second conserved V-encoded cysteine to the conserved J-encoded phenylalanine. The earlier analysis of about 590 of the donors excluded sequences that lacked an unambiguous match to a single V gene segment. An earlier analysis of several hundred of the donors called V segments functional above 56.7% productive rearrangements and segregating when the between-donor standard deviation exceeded 5%. A statistical classification framework was built to diagnose cytomegalovirus status from the catalog of TCR beta chain sequences. In a later analysis, TCR nucleotide sequences were compared against IMGT/GENE-DB human TR gene sequences so that V and J genes could be assigned. In a later analysis, CDR3 sequences and most-parsimonious VDJ recombination scenarios were assigned using the TCRdist pipeline. In a later analysis, each TCR beta chain was defined by its CDR3 amino acid sequence together with its V-gene family, and reads lacking a unique V-gene family were excluded. To address suspected cross-contamination and a sequencing artifact, a later analysis removed 550 to 750 highly shared, low-generation-probability nucleotide sequences. In a later analysis, a clonal expansion index was calculated for each public chain from normalized within-repertoire ranks of inferred template counts. A later analysis computed generation probabilities with a VDJ recombination model fitted to out-of-frame rearrangements, and checked the results against IGoR. A later analysis scored TCR-TCR, TCR-HLA and TCR-CMV co-occurrence with hypergeometric tests, applying a repertoire-size bias correction to TCR pairs. In a later analysis, false discovery rates were estimated by permuting HLA or CMV assignments 20 times. In a later analysis, co-occurring TCRs were grouped with DBSCAN, and TCRdist sequence similarity was added when clustering was performed within HLA-allele-positive subsets. Repertoires with fewer than 30,000 or more than 120,000 public chains, plus five repertoires with anomalous nucleotide sharing, were excluded from co-occurrence clustering. The clones in this table, taken by TCRdb from immuneACCESS, are in-frame only. Not every clone is retained; where verified, under half of the shortfall comes from an unresolved V gene, and the cause of the rest is unknown. The DNA was the basis for D and trimming; V, J and clone size are from that table. The sample table contains about 200,000 clones; only one count was recorded for roughly 90% of them. The ten largest account for around 0.31% of the sample.

Per the germline V gene (reference sequence), LNHDA is the CDR1 and SQIVND is the CDR2. Spanning cysteine to phenylalanine, the CDR3 consists of 13 amino acids. Just the 39-base CDR3 DNA is kept, in frame starting at base 1. Trimming removed 7 bases from V and 8 bases from J, leaving 14 bases between the germline ends. Sequencing was done on a sample of PBMCs. The source is a woman aged 25 to 39 in good health and CMV-seronegative. The sequence is built from TRBV19 and TRBJ1-4; there is no confident call for the D gene. The CDR3 region has the sequence CASTGPSQEKLFF. The bases read TGTGCCAGTACAGGTCCGAGCCAGGAAAAACTGTTTTTT.